This T cell receptor beta chain originates from a study of blood T cell repertoires in COVID-19. A word on this clone: One junction end does not reproduce the germline sequence, and a read error may be involved.

This CDR3 spans 16 amino acids. The V gene's germline CDR1 is SSHAT and CDR2 FNYEAQ (reference sequence). The data were produced by immunoSEQ multiplex PCR, yet TCRdb's version contains in-frame clones alone and is incomplete. The data contain around 230,000 clones, 70% to 85% of them singletons. The clonotype originates from an elderly woman with acute or convalescent COVID-19. The sample was peripheral blood. This chain links TRBV7-7 with TRBJ2-5, with 8 bases lining up with TRBD2. The CDR3: CASSLTAGEVVPTQYF. CDR3 sequence (DNA): TGTGCTAGCAGCCTGACAGCGGGAGAGGTTGTGCCGACCCAGTACTTC. Full variable domain (missing parts from reference TRBV7-7 and TRBJ2-5): GAGVSQSPRYKVTKRGQDVTLRCDPISSHATLYWYQQALGQGPEFLTYFNYEAQPDKSGLPSDRFSAERPEGSISTLTIQRTEQRDSAMYRCASSLTAGEVVPTQYFGPGTRLLVL.